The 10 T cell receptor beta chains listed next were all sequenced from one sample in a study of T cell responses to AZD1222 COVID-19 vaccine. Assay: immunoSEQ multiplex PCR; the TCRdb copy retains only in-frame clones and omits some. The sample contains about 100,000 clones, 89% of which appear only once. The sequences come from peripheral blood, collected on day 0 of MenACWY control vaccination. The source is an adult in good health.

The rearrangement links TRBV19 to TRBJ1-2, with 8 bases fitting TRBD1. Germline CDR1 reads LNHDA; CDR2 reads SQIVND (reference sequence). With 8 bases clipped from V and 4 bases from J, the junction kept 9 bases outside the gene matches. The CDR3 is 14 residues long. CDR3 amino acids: CASALTGDGYGYTF. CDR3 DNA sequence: TGTGCCAGTGCCCTGACAGGGGACGGCTATGGCTACACCTTC.

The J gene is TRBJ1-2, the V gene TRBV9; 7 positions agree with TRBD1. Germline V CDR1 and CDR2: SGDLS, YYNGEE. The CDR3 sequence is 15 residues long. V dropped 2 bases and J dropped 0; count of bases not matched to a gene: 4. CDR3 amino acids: CASSVEGQPNYGYTF. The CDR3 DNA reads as TGTGCCAGCAGCGTGGAGGGACAGCCTAACTATGGCTACACCTTC.

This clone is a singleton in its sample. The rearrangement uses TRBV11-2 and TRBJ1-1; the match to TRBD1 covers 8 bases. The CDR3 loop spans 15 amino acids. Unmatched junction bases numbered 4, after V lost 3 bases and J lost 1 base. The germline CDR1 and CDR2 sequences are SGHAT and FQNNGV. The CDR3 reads CASSLTGVTNTEAFF. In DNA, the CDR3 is TGTGCCAGCAGCTTGACAGGGGTCACGAACACTGAAGCTTTCTTT.

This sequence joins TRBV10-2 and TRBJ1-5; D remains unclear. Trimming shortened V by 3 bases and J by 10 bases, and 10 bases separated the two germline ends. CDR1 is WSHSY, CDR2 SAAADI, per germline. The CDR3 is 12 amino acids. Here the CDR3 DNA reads TGCGCCAGCAGTGAAGAAGATTCACCCCAGCATTTT. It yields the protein CASSEEDSPQHF.

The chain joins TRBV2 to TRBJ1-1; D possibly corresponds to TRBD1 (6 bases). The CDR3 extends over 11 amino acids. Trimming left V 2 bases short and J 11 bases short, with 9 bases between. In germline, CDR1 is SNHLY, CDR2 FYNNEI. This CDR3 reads CASSEPGDAFF. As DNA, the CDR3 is TGTGCCAGCAGTGAACCAGGGGACGCTTTCTTT.

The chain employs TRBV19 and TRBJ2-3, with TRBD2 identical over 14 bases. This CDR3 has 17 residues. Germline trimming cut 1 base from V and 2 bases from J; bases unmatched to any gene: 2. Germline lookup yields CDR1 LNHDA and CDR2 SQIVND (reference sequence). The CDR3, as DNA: TGTGCCAGTAGTATAGCGGGACTAGCGGGGGACACAGATACGCAGTATTTT. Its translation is CASSIAGLAGDTDTQYF.

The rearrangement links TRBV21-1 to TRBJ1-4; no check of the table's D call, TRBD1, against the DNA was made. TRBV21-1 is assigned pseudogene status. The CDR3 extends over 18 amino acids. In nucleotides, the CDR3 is TGTGCCAGCAGCAAAGTGAGGACAGGGTATGCAACTAATGAAAAACTGTTTTTT. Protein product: CASSKVRTGYATNEKLFF.

DNA for the CDR3: TGTGCCTTCGACAGGGGCCTGCCGCGGAACTATGGCTACACCTTC. Protein: CAFDRGLPRNYGYTF. V and J are TRBV30 and TRBJ1-2; 8 bases are a match to TRBD1. Germline CDR1 and CDR2: GTSNPN and SVGIG (reference sequence). The V segment lost 7 bases and the J segment 2 bases; nucleotides outside the gene matches: 12. The CDR3 length is 15 residues.

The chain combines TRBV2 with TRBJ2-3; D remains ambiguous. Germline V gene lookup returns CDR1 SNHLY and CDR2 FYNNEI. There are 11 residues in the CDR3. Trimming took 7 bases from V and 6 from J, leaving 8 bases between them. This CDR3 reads CASKYFDTQYF. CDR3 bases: TGTGCCAGCAAATACTTCGATACGCAGTATTTT.

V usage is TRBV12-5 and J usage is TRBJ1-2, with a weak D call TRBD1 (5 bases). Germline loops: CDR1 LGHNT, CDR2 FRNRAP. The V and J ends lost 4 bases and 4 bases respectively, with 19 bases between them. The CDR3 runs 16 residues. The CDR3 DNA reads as TGTGCTAGTGGTTCCTCCGGGGGGACCCTTTCCTATGGCTACACCTTC. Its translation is CASGSSGGTLSYGYTF.